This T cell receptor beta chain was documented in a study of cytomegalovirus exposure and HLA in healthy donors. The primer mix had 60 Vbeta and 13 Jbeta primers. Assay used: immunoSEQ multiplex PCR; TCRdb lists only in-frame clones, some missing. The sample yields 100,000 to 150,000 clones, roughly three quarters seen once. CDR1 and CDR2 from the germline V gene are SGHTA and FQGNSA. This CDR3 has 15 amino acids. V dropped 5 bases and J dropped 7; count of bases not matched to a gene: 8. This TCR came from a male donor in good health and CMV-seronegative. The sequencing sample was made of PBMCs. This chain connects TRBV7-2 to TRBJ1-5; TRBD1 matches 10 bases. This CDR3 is CASSPRQGAQQPQHF. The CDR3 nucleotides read TGTGCCAGCAGCCCAAGACAGGGGGCACAGCAGCCCCAGCATTTT.